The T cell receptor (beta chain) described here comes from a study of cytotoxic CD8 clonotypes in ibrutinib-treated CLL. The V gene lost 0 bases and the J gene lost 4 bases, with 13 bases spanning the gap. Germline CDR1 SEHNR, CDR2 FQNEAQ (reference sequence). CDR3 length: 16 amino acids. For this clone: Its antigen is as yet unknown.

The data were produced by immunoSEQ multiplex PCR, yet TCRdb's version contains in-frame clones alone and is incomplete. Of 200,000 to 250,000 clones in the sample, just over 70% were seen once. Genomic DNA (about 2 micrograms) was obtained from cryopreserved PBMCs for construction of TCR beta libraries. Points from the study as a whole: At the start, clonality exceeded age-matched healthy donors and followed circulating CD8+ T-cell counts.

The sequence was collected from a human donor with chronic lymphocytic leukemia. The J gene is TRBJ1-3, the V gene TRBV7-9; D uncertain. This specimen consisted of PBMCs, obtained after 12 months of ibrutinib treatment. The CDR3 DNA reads TGTGCCAGCAGCTTAGCGCAAGTGGTTCTGGGAAACACCATATATTTT. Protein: CASSLAQVVLGNTIYF.